This entry lists 18 T cell receptor beta chains sequenced from one sample in a study of beta chain features in type 1 diabetes. The study, taken as a whole, reports: Shortening of TCRB CDR3s, moderate but significant, appeared in all four CD4+ subsets of Type 1 diabetes patients.

The investigators reverse transcribed all of the isolated RNA, so they sequenced expressed TCRB transcripts. The repertoire was sequenced with immunoSEQ multiplex PCR; TCRdb's copy has only in-frame clones and lacks some. Of 20,000 to 30,000 clones listed, roughly 50% are singletons. Their antigen targets remain unknown. Sequencing was carried out using stem cell memory CD4+ T cells from blood. The receptors derive from a man aged 30 to 45 with type 1 diabetes.

This clone was observed a few times. The chain links TRBV29-1 to TRBJ2-7; possibly TRBD2 for D (5 bases). The CDR3 is made up of 12 amino acids. The ends were cut back, 5 bases at V and 1 base at J, with 9 bases in the middle. Per germline, CDR1 SQVTM and CDR2 ANQGSEA. CDR3 amino acids: CSVREGSYEQYF. The CDR3 nucleotides are TGCAGCGTTAGAGAGGGTTCCTACGAGCAGTACTTC.

The chain joins TRBV5-1 to TRBJ2-2; TRBD1 matches at 7 bases. This CDR3 comprises 15 residues. Germline assignment: CDR1 SGHRS and CDR2 YFSETQ. V was clipped by 4 bases and J by 4 bases; unmatched bases: 7. CDR3 in amino acids: CASSPGQHLTGELFF. CDR3 nucleotides: TGCGCCAGCAGCCCGGGACAGCACCTCACCGGGGAGCTGTTTTTT.

The chain combines TRBV5-1 with TRBJ2-7, with D unclear. The CDR3 loop spans 14 amino acids. Germline lookup yields CDR1 SGHRS and CDR2 YFSETQ. Deletions cut 4 bases from V and 2 bases from J, with 13 bases between. The CDR3 sequence: CASSPGGSTYEQYF. CDR3 coding DNA: TGCGCCAGCAGCCCTGGTGGCAGTACCTACGAGCAGTACTTC.

The chain links TRBV6-5 to TRBJ1-5; D uncertain. Germline CDR1 and CDR2: MNHEY and SVGAGI. The CDR3 spans 11 residues. With 6 bases removed from V and 6 bases from J, the gap between germline ends came to 6 bases. DNA of the CDR3: TGTGCCAGCAGCCCGGGTCAGCCCCAGCATTTT. This sequence encodes CASSPGQPQHF.

V gene TRBV14 combines with J gene TRBJ2-7, with unresolved D. CDR3 size: 12 residues. Trimming stripped 4 bases from V and 4 bases from J, with 8 bases between. Germline CDR1 reads SGHDN; CDR2 reads FVKESK. CDR3: CASSPAEYEQYF. In DNA form, the CDR3 reads TGTGCCAGCAGCCCCGCCGAGTACGAGCAGTACTTC. Drawing the rest from reference TRBV14 and TRBJ2-7, the complete variable domain is EAGVTQFPSHSVIEKGQTVTLRCDPISGHDNLYWYRRVMGKEIKFLLHFVKESKQDESGMPNNRFLAERTGGTYSTLKVQPAELEDSGVYFCASSPAEYEQYFGPGTRLTVT.

The chain couples TRBV5-4 to TRBJ2-3, with 9 bases matching TRBD1. The junction had 12 bases not matched to a gene; V was cut back by 7 bases and J by 3 bases. The CDR3 covers 16 residues. CDR1 is SGHNT, CDR2 YYREEE, per germline (reference sequence). CDR3 loop: CASGQGRGSFTDTQYF. The CDR3 coding sequence is TGTGCCAGCGGACAGGGGCGGGGTAGCTTTACAGATACGCAGTATTTT.

The genes are TRBV6-5 and TRBJ1-1; D is perhaps TRBD1 (6 bases). The length of the CDR3 is 13 residues. V was pared by 0 bases and J by 9 bases, with 11 bases between. Germline CDR1 and CDR2: MNHEY and SVGAGI. CDR3 coding DNA: TGTGCCAGCAGTTACTCGCAGGGGAGAAAAGCTTTCTTT. This translates into CASSYSQGRKAFF.

V usage is TRBV19 and J usage is TRBJ1-5; no reliable D call. Trimming removed 11 bases at V and 2 bases at J, with 19 bases between. Germline lookup yields CDR1 LNHDA and CDR2 SQIVND (reference sequence). The CDR3 covers 15 residues. This CDR3 reads CASTGRGVGNQPQHF. The CDR3 DNA is TGTGCCTCTACCGGGCGGGGAGTGGGCAATCAGCCCCAGCATTTT.

This clone was counted a few times. V gene TRBV10-3 combines with J gene TRBJ2-2; TRBD1 matches 9 bases. The germline gives CDR1 ENHRY, CDR2 SYGVKD. The trim removed 3 bases at V and 3 bases at J, leaving 2 bases unmatched. This CDR3 region has 15 residues. The CDR3 spells CAISEQGADTGELFF. The DNA of the CDR3 is TGTGCCATCAGTGAACAGGGGGCTGACACCGGGGAGCTGTTTTTT.

The chain couples TRBV7-2 to TRBJ2-3; D is uncertain. Looked up from germline, CDR1 is SGHTA and CDR2 is FQGNSA. V gave up 4 bases and J gave up 6 bases, with 8 bases separating them. The CDR3 loop spans 12 amino acids. The chain's CDR3 is CASSSDWDTQYF. The DNA for the CDR3 is TGTGCCAGCAGCTCAGATTGGGATACGCAGTATTTT.

The chain joins TRBV11-2 to TRBJ2-1; 11 bases map to TRBD2. This CDR3 comprises 15 residues. The germline gives CDR1 SGHAT, CDR2 FQNNGV. J lost 9 bases, V lost 3 bases, and 7 bases had no gene match. CDR3: CASSFSLAGVGEQFF. The CDR3 nucleotides read TGTGCCAGCAGCTTCTCACTAGCGGGAGTCGGTGAGCAGTTCTTC.

This clone has only a few counts. The chain employs TRBV7-9 and TRBJ1-2; 10 bases map to TRBD1. V lost 5 bases and J lost 2; bases outside the gene matches: 8. The CDR3 runs to 16 residues. Germline CDR1 reads SEHNR; CDR2 reads FQNEAQ (reference sequence). CDR3 sequence (DNA): TGTGCCAGCAGCCCTGCCGACAGGGGGCGAAACTATGGCTACACCTTC. Its protein product is CASSPADRGRNYGYTF.

This clone was observed a few times. The chain has TRBV6-1 and TRBJ2-3, with 14 bases fitting TRBD2. Germline V CDR1 and CDR2: MNHNS, SASEGT. The V segment lost 11 bases and the J segment 4 bases; nucleotides outside the gene matches: 2. CDR3 length: 13 residues. The CDR3 coding sequence is TGTGCCGGGGGACTAGCGGGGGCAGATACGCAGTATTTT. Translated: CAGGLAGADTQYF.

The chain combines TRBV2 with TRBJ1-1; 9 bases map to TRBD1. V lost 6 bases to trimming and J lost 0 bases; unmatched junction nucleotides: 8. The CDR3 length is 16 residues. Germline-derived CDR1 and CDR2 are SNHLY and FYNNEI. Here the CDR3 reads CASRRQGDSMNTEAFF. Here the CDR3 DNA reads TGTGCCAGCAGAAGACAGGGGGATTCAATGAACACTGAAGCTTTCTTT.

This chain links TRBV5-1 with TRBJ1-1, with a tentative D call TRBD1 (6 bases). CDR1 and CDR2 from the germline V gene are SGHRS and YFSETQ. The CDR3 runs to 14 residues. V was trimmed by 4 bases and J by 1 base, leaving 11 bases between them. CDR3 loop: CASSPSTGNTEAFF. The DNA of the CDR3 is TGCGCCAGCAGCCCCTCGACAGGGAACACTGAAGCTTTCTTT. Variable domain in full (rest from reference TRBV5-1 and TRBJ1-1): KAGVTQTPRYLIKTRGQQVTLSCSPISGHRSVSWYQQTPGQGLQFLFEYFSETQRNKGNFPGRFSGRQFSNSRSEMNVSTLELGDSALYLCASSPSTGNTEAFFGQGTRLTVV.

The genes are TRBV9 and TRBJ2-7, with D maybe TRBD2 (5 bases). The V and J ends lost 4 bases and 0 bases respectively, with 14 bases between them. The germline V gene encodes CDR1 SGDLS and CDR2 YYNGEE. This CDR3 is 15 amino acids long. The CDR3 DNA follows: TGTGCCAGCAGCCCCCAGAGCGGAACCTCCTACGAGCAGTACTTC. Amino acid sequence: CASSPQSGTSYEQYF. The full variable domain, in which reference TRBV9 and TRBJ2-7 provide the parts outside the CDR3, is DSGVTQTPKHLITATGQRVTLRCSPRSGDLSVYWYQQSLDQGLQFLIQYYNGEERAKGNILERFSAQQFPDLHSELNLSSLELGDSALYFCASSPQSGTSYEQYFGPGTRLTVT.

This clone has a handful of counts. The V gene is TRBV7-2, the J gene TRBJ1-2; no definite D call. Germline V gene sequence: CDR1 SGHTA, CDR2 FQGNSA. Trimming took off 0 bases at V and 4 bases at J, with 12 bases between the two ends. The CDR3 runs 15 residues. The CDR3, as DNA: TGTGCCAGCAGCTTAGCGGTGGTCAGCGGCTATGGCTACACCTTC. It translates to CASSLAVVSGYGYTF.

The chain combines TRBV18 with TRBJ2-6; D perhaps matches TRBD1 (5 bases). CDR1 is KGHSH, CDR2 LQKENI, per germline. This CDR3 comprises 19 residues. The V end lost 5 bases, the J end lost 5 bases, and 25 bases lay between the germline ends. For the CDR3, the DNA is TGTGCCAGCTCAAACGACGAGGACATTTACAAAAGTCGGGCCAACGTCCTGACTTTC. Residues: CASSNDEDIYKSRANVLTF.